These T cell receptor beta chains were read from a single sample in a study of OX40 agonist ivuxolimab in advanced cancers. TCRdb's table, derived via immunoSEQ multiplex PCR, lists solely in-frame clones and lacks some. The sample contains over 55,000 clones, 84% of which appear only once. Sequencing was performed on CD4+ or CD8+ T cells sorted from blood, taken in a trial of the OX40 agonist ivuxolimab. The receptors come from an adult with an advanced solid tumor such as melanoma, head and neck, liver or kidney cancer. CDR3s include the opening cysteine and the closing phenylalanine or tryptophan. Fields, in order: J gene, D gene, V gene, clone size, CDR3 protein, CDR3 DNA. A D gene is named only where the DNA matches it firmly. Clone sizes are given selectively: once, few, many, or a class where the clone is expanded.

j_gene: TRBJ2-1; d_gene: .; v_gene: TRBV5-1; abundance: .; CDR3aa: CASSLGLASYNEQFF; CDR3nt: TGCGCCAGCAGCTTGGGGCTAGCTTCCTACAATGAGCAGTTCTTC
j_gene: TRBJ1-6; d_gene: TRBD1; v_gene: TRBV4-3; abundance: .; CDR3aa: CASSQVGTGNSPLHF; CDR3nt: TGCGCCAGCAGCCAAGTAGGGACAGGGAATTCACCCCTCCACTTT
j_gene: TRBJ2-3; d_gene: .; v_gene: TRBV6-1; abundance: .; CDR3aa: CASSGQGSSTDTQYF; CDR3nt: TGTGCCAGCAGTGGGCAGGGGTCTAGCACAGATACGCAGTATTTT
j_gene: TRBJ2-1; d_gene: TRBD2; v_gene: TRBV7-8; abundance: .; CDR3aa: CASSQSIAGGYNEQFF; CDR3nt: TGTGCCAGCAGCCAGTCGATTGCGGGGGGGTACAATGAGCAGTTCTTC
j_gene: TRBJ1-3; d_gene: .; v_gene: TRBV4-3; abundance: .; CDR3aa: CASSQDTSRNTIYF; CDR3nt: TGCGCCAGCAGCCAAGATACTTCGCGAAACACCATATATTTT
j_gene: TRBJ2-2; d_gene: TRBD2; v_gene: TRBV19; abundance: .; CDR3aa: CASSSQGSGSANTGELFF; CDR3nt: TGTGCCAGTAGTTCCCAGGGTAGCGGGAGCGCGAACACCGGGGAGCTGTTTTTT
j_gene: TRBJ1-5; d_gene: .; v_gene: TRBV9; abundance: once; CDR3aa: CASSVGGGNQPQHF; CDR3nt: TGTGCCAGCAGCGTAGGGGGAGGCAATCAGCCCCAGCATTTT
j_gene: TRBJ2-2; d_gene: .; v_gene: TRBV11-2; abundance: .; CDR3aa: CASSLSGLNTGELFF; CDR3nt: TGTGCCAGCAGCTTGTCGGGGTTGAACACCGGGGAGCTGTTTTTT
j_gene: TRBJ1-1; d_gene: TRBD1; v_gene: TRBV5-1; abundance: once; CDR3aa: CASSSTGGAWSEAFF; CDR3nt: TGCGCCAGCAGCTCAACAGGGGGCGCATGGTCTGAAGCTTTCTTT
j_gene: TRBJ1-5; d_gene: .; v_gene: TRBV15; abundance: .; CDR3aa: CATSRVSTGTPPFSNQPQHF; CDR3nt: TGTGCCACCAGCAGAGTCTCGACCGGGACGCCTCCTTTTAGCAATCAGCCCCAGCATTTT
j_gene: TRBJ2-1; d_gene: .; v_gene: TRBV12-2; abundance: .; CDR3aa: CASRLVYVSYNEQFF; CDR3nt: TGTGCAAGTCGCTTAGTATATGTATCCTACAATGAGCAGTTCTTC
j_gene: TRBJ2-2; d_gene: .; v_gene: TRBV27; abundance: .; CDR3aa: CASSSSGARNTGELFF; CDR3nt: TGTGCCAGCAGCTCATCAGGGGCGAGAAACACCGGGGAGCTGTTTTTT
j_gene: TRBJ2-1; d_gene: TRBD2; v_gene: TRBV28; abundance: .; CDR3aa: CASRAGTSRLNEQFF; CDR3nt: TGTGCCAGCAGGGCCGGGACTAGCCGCCTCAATGAGCAGTTCTTC
j_gene: TRBJ1-1; d_gene: .; v_gene: TRBV6-6; abundance: .; CDR3aa: CASILDGNTEAFF; CDR3nt: .
j_gene: TRBJ1-3; d_gene: .; v_gene: TRBV19; abundance: few; CDR3aa: CASTPQVFSGNTIYF; CDR3nt: TGTGCCAGTACCCCACAGGTCTTCTCTGGAAACACCATATATTTT
j_gene: TRBJ1-2; d_gene: .; v_gene: TRBV28; abundance: .; CDR3aa: CARDLTFIINYGYTF; CDR3nt: TGTGCCAGAGATCTTACGTTTATAATAAACTATGGCTACACCTTC
j_gene: TRBJ1-3; d_gene: TRBD1; v_gene: TRBV4-2; abundance: .; CDR3aa: CASSQALGQGTGNTIYF; CDR3nt: TGTGCCAGCAGCCAGGCCCTTGGACAGGGAACTGGAAACACCATATATTTT
j_gene: TRBJ2-6; d_gene: TRBD2; v_gene: TRBV27; abundance: .; CDR3aa: CASSHPGGAGANVLTF; CDR3nt: TGTGCCAGCAGCCATCCGGGGGGGGCTGGGGCCAACGTCCTGACTTTC
j_gene: TRBJ2-2; d_gene: TRBD2; v_gene: TRBV4-2; abundance: .; CDR3aa: CASSQEGSGVTGELFF; CDR3nt: TGTGCCAGCAGCCAAGAGGGTAGCGGGGTGACCGGGGAGCTGTTTTTT
j_gene: TRBJ1-4; d_gene: .; v_gene: TRBV7-3; abundance: .; CDR3aa: CASSLRGRSNEKLFF; CDR3nt: TGTGCCAGCAGCTTGAGGGGGAGGAGCAATGAAAAACTGTTTTTT
j_gene: TRBJ2-1; d_gene: TRBD2; v_gene: TRBV4-3; abundance: .; CDR3aa: CASSQLTSGSYNEQFF; CDR3nt: TGCGCCAGCAGCCAACTAACTAGCGGCTCCTACAATGAGCAGTTCTTC
j_gene: TRBJ1-1; d_gene: .; v_gene: TRBV29-1; abundance: .; CDR3aa: CSVEKATEAFF; CDR3nt: TGCAGCGTTGAAAAGGCGACTGAAGCTTTCTTT
j_gene: TRBJ1-4; d_gene: .; v_gene: TRBV4-1; abundance: .; CDR3aa: CASSSGWETNEKLFF; CDR3nt: TGCGCCAGCAGTTCGGGGTGGGAAACTAATGAAAAACTGTTTTTT
j_gene: TRBJ2-1; d_gene: TRBD2; v_gene: TRBV29-1; abundance: .; CDR3aa: CSGGGTSGEQFF; CDR3nt: TGCAGCGGGGGGGGGACTAGCGGTGAGCAGTTCTTC
j_gene: TRBJ2-2; d_gene: .; v_gene: TRBV18; abundance: .; CDR3aa: CASSPLKTGELFF; CDR3nt: TGTGCCAGCTCACCCCTAAAAACCGGGGAGCTGTTTTTT
j_gene: TRBJ1-2; d_gene: .; v_gene: TRBV28; abundance: .; CDR3aa: CASRTGSSYTF; CDR3nt: TGTGCCAGCAGAACAGGGTCGAGCTACACCTTC
j_gene: TRBJ2-3; d_gene: TRBD1; v_gene: TRBV2; abundance: .; CDR3aa: CASSENRGDTDTQYF; CDR3nt: TGTGCCAGCAGTGAAAACAGGGGGGACACAGATACGCAGTATTTT
j_gene: TRBJ1-5; d_gene: .; v_gene: TRBV5-1; abundance: .; CDR3aa: CASSLVVVITAGEKNQPQHF; CDR3nt: TGCGCCAGCAGCTTGGTCGTCGTTATTACCGCCGGGGAAAAGAATCAGCCCCAGCATTTT
j_gene: TRBJ2-1; d_gene: TRBD2; v_gene: TRBV6-1; abundance: .; CDR3aa: CASSEARGAGDPYNEQFF; CDR3nt: TGTGCCAGCAGTGAAGCACGGGGAGCGGGAGACCCCTACAATGAGCAGTTCTTC
j_gene: TRBJ1-1; d_gene: TRBD1; v_gene: TRBV19; abundance: .; CDR3aa: CASSMTGSTEAFF; CDR3nt: TGTGCCAGTAGTATGACAGGGTCTACTGAAGCTTTCTTT
j_gene: TRBJ2-7; d_gene: .; v_gene: TRBV28; abundance: once; CDR3aa: CASSLWASGQYF; CDR3nt: TGTGCCAGCAGTTTATGGGCATCAGGGCAGTACTTC
j_gene: TRBJ1-5; d_gene: .; v_gene: TRBV6-1; abundance: .; CDR3aa: CATFVGSNQPQHF; CDR3nt: TGTGCCACCTTTGTGGGTAGCAATCAGCCCCAGCATTTT
j_gene: TRBJ2-3; d_gene: .; v_gene: TRBV10-1; abundance: .; CDR3aa: CASSEKGFTDTQYF; CDR3nt: TGCGCCAGCAGTGAGAAGGGATTCACAGATACGCAGTATTTT
j_gene: TRBJ2-5; d_gene: TRBD2; v_gene: TRBV5-5; abundance: .; CDR3aa: CASSFAGGPLETQYF; CDR3nt: TGTGCCAGCAGCTTTGCGGGAGGGCCGTTAGAGACCCAGTACTTC
j_gene: TRBJ2-7; d_gene: .; v_gene: TRBV7-2; abundance: .; CDR3aa: CASSLGDKPYEQYF; CDR3nt: TGTGCCAGCAGCTTAGGAGACAAGCCCTACGAGCAGTACTTC
j_gene: TRBJ1-1; d_gene: .; v_gene: TRBV30; abundance: .; CDR3aa: CAWSSFRARTEAFF; CDR3nt: TGTGCCTGGAGCTCCTTCAGGGCTCGGACTGAAGCTTTCTTT
j_gene: TRBJ1-5; d_gene: TRBD1; v_gene: TRBV6-1; abundance: .; CDR3aa: CASSGTGDQPQHF; CDR3nt: TGTGCCAGCAGCGGGACAGGGGATCAGCCCCAGCATTTT
j_gene: TRBJ2-7; d_gene: TRBD1; v_gene: TRBV30; abundance: .; CDR3aa: CAWSAGTGNVQYF; CDR3nt: TGTGCCTGGAGTGCGGGGACAGGGAATGTACAGTACTTC
j_gene: TRBJ2-1; d_gene: TRBD2; v_gene: TRBV9; abundance: .; CDR3aa: CASSVGGAGAPFF; CDR3nt: TGTGCCAGCAGCGTAGGCGGGGCGGGAGCCCCGTTCTTC
j_gene: TRBJ1-5; d_gene: TRBD1; v_gene: TRBV6-1; abundance: .; CDR3aa: CASLFGTENQPQHF; CDR3nt: TGTGCCAGTCTGTTCGGGACAGAGAATCAGCCCCAGCATTTT
j_gene: TRBJ1-2; d_gene: .; v_gene: TRBV5-1; abundance: .; CDR3aa: CASSLARGPFNYGYTF; CDR3nt: TGCGCCAGCAGCTTGGCCCGGGGTCCCTTCAACTATGGCTACACCTTC
j_gene: TRBJ2-6; d_gene: .; v_gene: TRBV6-6; abundance: .; CDR3aa: CASSFGSSGANVLTF; CDR3nt: TGTGCCAGCAGTTTTGGCTCCTCTGGGGCCAACGTCCTGACTTTC
j_gene: TRBJ2-2; d_gene: .; v_gene: TRBV5-1; abundance: .; CDR3aa: CASSREGTGELFF; CDR3nt: TGCGCCAGCAGCCGCGAGGGAACCGGGGAGCTGTTTTTT
j_gene: TRBJ2-1; d_gene: TRBD1; v_gene: TRBV9; abundance: once; CDR3aa: CASSVEGASYNEQFF; CDR3nt: TGTGCCAGCAGCGTAGAGGGGGCCTCCTACAATGAGCAGTTCTTC
j_gene: TRBJ2-3; d_gene: .; v_gene: TRBV7-2; abundance: .; CDR3aa: CASSSLGDVSDTQYF; CDR3nt: TGTGCCAGCAGTTCCCTAGGGGACGTATCAGATACGCAGTATTTT
j_gene: TRBJ2-3; d_gene: TRBD1; v_gene: TRBV6-5; abundance: once; CDR3aa: CASLGDRGTDTQYF; CDR3nt: TGTGCCAGCCTTGGGGACAGGGGAACAGATACGCAGTATTTT